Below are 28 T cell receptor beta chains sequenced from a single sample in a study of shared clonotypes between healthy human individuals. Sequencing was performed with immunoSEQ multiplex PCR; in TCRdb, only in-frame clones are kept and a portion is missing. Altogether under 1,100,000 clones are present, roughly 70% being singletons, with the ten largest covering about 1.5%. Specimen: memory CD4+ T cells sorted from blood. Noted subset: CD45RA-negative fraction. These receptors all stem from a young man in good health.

Here the CDR3 reads CASSWATSGKIYEQYF. CDR3 nucleotides: TGTGCCAGCAGCTGGGCGACTAGCGGGAAGATCTACGAGCAGTACTTC. The J gene is TRBJ2-7, the V gene TRBV5-5, with TRBD2 matching over 11 bases. The V and J ends lost 3 bases and 3 bases, in that order; junction bases with no gene match: 8. CDR3 length equals 16 residues. Germline V gene lookup returns CDR1 SGHKS and CDR2 YYEKEE (reference sequence).

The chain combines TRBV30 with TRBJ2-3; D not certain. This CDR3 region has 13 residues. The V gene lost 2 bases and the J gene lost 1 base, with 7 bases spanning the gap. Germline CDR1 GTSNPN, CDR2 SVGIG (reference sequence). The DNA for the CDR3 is TGTGCCTGGAGTAAGCAGCGCACAGATACGCAGTATTTT. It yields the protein CAWSKQRTDTQYF.

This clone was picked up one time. The CDR3, as DNA: TGTGCCAGCCGGGTGGCAGATTCACCCCTCCACTTT. As protein: CASRVADSPLHF. The chain recombines TRBV19 with TRBJ1-6, with D unresolved. The length of the CDR3 is 12 residues. Trimming shortened V by 9 bases and J by 8 bases, and 11 bases separated the two germline ends. The V gene's germline CDR1 is LNHDA and CDR2 SQIVND (reference sequence).

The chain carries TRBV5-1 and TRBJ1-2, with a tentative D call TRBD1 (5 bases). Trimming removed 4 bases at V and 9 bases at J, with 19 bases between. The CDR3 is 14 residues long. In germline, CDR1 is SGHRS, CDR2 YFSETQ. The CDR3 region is CASSLLQGAGSYTF. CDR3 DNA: TGCGCCAGCAGCCTACTTCAAGGGGCGGGGAGCTACACCTTC.

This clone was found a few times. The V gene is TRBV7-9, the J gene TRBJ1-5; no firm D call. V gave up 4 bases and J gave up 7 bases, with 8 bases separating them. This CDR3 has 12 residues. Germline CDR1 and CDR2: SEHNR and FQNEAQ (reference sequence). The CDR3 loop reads CASSSSLQPQHF. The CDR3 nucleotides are TGTGCCAGCAGCTCATCCTTACAGCCCCAGCATTTT.

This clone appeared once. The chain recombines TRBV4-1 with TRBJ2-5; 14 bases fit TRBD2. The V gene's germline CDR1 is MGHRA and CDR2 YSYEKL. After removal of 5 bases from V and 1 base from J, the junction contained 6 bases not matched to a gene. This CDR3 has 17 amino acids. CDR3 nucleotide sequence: TGCGCCAGCAGCGTCCGGACTAGCGGGAGGATCCAAGAGACCCAGTACTTC. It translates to CASSVRTSGRIQETQYF.

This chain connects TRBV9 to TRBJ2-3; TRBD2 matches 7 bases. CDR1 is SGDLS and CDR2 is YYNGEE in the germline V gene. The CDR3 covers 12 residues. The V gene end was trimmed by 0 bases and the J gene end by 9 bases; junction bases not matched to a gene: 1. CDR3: CASSVGEGTQYF. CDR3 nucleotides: TGTGCCAGCAGCGTAGGGGAGGGAACGCAGTATTTT.

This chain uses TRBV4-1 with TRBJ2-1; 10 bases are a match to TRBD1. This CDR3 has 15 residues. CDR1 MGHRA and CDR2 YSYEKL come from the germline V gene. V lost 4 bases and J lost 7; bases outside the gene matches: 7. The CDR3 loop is CASSPTPGQGNEQFF. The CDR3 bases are TGCGCCAGCAGCCCCACCCCGGGACAGGGGAATGAGCAGTTCTTC.

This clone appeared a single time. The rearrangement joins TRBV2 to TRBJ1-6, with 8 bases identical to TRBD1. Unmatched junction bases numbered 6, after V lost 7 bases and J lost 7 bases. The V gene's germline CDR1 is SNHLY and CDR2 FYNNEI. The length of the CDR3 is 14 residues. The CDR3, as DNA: TGTGCCAGCAAATCAGGGGGCATAAATTCACCCCTCCACTTT. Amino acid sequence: CASKSGGINSPLHF.

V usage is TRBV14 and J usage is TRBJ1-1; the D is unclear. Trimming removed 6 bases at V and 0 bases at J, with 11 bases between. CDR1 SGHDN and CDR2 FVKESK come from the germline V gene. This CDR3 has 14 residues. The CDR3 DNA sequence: TGTGCCAGCAGTTCCTGGGGTTTGAACACTGAAGCTTTCTTT. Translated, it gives CASSSWGLNTEAFF. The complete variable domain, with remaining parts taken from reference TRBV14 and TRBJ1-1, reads EAGVTQFPSHSVIEKGQTVTLRCDPISGHDNLYWYRRVMGKEIKFLLHFVKESKQDESGMPNNRFLAERTGGTYSTLKVQPAELEDSGVYFCASSSWGLNTEAFFGQGTRLTVV.

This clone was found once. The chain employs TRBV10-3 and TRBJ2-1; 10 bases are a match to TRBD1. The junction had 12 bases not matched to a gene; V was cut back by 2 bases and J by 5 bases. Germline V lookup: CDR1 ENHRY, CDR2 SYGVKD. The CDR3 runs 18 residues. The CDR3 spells CAISEPYGSGTGDNEQFF. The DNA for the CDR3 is TGTGCCATCAGTGAGCCGTACGGATCCGGGACAGGGGACAATGAGCAGTTCTTC.

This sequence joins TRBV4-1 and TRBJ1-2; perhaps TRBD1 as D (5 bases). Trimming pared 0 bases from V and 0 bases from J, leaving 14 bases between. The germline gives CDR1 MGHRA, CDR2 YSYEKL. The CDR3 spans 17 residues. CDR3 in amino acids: CASSQDSWGSPNYGYTF. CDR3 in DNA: TGCGCCAGCAGCCAAGATTCATGGGGGTCACCTAACTATGGCTACACCTTC.

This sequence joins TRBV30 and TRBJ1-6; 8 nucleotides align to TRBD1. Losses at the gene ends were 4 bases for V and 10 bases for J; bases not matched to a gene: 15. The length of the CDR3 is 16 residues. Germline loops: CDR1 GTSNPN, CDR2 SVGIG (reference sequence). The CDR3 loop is CAWTSKRAGGSSPLHF. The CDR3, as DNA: TGTGCCTGGACTTCAAAACGGGCAGGGGGCTCCTCACCCCTCCACTTT.

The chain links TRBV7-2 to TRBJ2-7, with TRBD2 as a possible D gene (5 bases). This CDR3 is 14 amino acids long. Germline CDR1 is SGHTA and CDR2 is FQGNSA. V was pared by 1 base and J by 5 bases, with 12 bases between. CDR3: CASSLGLAPHEQYF. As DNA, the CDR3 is TGTGCCAGCAGCTTAGGCCTAGCTCCCCACGAGCAGTACTTC.

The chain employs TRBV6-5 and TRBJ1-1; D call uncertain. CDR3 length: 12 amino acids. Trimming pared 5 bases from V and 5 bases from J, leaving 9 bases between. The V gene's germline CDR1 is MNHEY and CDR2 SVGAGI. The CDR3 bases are TGTGCCAGCAGTCTCGGTAGGACTGAAGCTTTCTTT. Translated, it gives CASSLGRTEAFF.

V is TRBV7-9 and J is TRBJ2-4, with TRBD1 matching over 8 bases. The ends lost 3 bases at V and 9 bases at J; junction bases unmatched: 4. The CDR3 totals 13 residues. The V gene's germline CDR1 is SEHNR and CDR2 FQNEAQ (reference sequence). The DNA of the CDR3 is TGTGCCAGCAGCTTCTCAACAGGGGGCATTCAGTACTTC. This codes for CASSFSTGGIQYF.

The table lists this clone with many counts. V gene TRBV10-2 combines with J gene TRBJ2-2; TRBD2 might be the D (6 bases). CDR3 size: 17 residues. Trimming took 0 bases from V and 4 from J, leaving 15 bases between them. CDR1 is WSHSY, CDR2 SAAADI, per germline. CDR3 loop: CASSESPGVPGTGELFF. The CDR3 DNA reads TGCGCCAGCAGTGAGTCCCCGGGGGTCCCGGGCACCGGGGAGCTGTTTTTT.

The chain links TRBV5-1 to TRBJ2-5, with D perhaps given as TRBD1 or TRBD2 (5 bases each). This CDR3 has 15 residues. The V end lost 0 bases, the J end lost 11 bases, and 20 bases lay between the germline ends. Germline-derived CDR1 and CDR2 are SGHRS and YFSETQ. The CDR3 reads CASSLGMGQAREQYF. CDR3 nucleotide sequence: TGCGCCAGCAGCTTGGGAATGGGGCAAGCAAGGGAGCAGTACTTC.

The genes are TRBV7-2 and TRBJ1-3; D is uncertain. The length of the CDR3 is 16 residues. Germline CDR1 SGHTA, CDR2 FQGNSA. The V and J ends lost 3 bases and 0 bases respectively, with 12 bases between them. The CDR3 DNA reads TGTGCCAGCAGCTTGAGTGTAGGGTTCTCTGGAAACACCATATATTTT. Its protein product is CASSLSVGFSGNTIYF.

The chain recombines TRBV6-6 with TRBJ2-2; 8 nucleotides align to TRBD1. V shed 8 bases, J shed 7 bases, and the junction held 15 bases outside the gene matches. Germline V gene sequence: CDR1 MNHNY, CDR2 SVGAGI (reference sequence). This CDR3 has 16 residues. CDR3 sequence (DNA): TGTGCCAGCCAAATTCCCCCCGACAGGGGTAACGGGGAGCTGTTTTTT. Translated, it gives CASQIPPDRGNGELFF.

The CDR3 nucleotides are TGTGCCAGCAGTGGTCCCGGACAGGGGCGAGAAAAACTGTTTTTT. As protein: CASSGPGQGREKLFF. V is TRBV28 and J is TRBJ1-4, with 9 positions matching TRBD1. With V trimmed by 5 bases and J by 8 bases, 9 bases remained unmatched. Per the germline V gene, CDR1 is MDHEN and CDR2 is SYDVKM. This CDR3 region has 15 residues.

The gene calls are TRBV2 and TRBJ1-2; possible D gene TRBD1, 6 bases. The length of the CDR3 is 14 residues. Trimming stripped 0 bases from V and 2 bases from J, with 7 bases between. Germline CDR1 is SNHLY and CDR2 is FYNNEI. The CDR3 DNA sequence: TGTGCCAGCAGTGAAGCTGGGACAAACTATGGCTACACCTTC. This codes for CASSEAGTNYGYTF.

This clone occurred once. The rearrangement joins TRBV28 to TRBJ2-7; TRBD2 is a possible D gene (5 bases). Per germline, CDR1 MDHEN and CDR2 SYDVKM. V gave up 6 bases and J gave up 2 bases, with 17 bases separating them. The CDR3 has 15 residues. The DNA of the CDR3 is TGTGCCAGCAGCGAAACTAGTAGCCCTACCTACGAGCAGTACTTC. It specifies CASSETSSPTYEQYF.

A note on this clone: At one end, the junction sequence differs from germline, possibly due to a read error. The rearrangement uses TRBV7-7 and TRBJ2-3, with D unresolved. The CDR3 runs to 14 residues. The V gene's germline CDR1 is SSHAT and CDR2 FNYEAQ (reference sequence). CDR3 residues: CASSLRSYTDTQYF. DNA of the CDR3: TGTGCTAGCAGCTTAAGGTCCTACACAGATACGCAGTATTTT.

CDR3 DNA sequence: TGTGCCAGCAGCTCCGGGCCTCCCCGAGAGACCCAGTACTTC. Translating it yields CASSSGPPRETQYF. V is TRBV11-2 and J is TRBJ2-5, with D unresolved. CDR3 length: 14 amino acids. The germline gives CDR1 SGHAT, CDR2 FQNNGV. The V gene lost 4 bases and the J gene lost 4 bases, with 13 bases spanning the gap.

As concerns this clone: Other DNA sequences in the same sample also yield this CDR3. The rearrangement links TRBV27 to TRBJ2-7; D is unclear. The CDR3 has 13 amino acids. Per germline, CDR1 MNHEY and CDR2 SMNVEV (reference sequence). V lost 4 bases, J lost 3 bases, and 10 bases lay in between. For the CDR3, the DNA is TGTGCCAGCAGTTCCCTACCCAGCTACGAGCAGTACTTC. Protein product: CASSSLPSYEQYF.

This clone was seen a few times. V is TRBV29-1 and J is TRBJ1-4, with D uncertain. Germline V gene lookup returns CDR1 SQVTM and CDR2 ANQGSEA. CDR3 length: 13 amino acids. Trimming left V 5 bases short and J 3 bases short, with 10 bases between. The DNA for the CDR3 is TGCAGCGTTCTAGCCAGCTCTAATGAAAAACTGTTTTTT. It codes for CSVLASSNEKLFF.

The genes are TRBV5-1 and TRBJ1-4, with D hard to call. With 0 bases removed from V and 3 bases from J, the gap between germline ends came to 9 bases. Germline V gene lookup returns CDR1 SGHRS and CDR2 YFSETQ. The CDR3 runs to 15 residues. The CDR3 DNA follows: TGCGCCAGCAGCTTGGACAGTTCGGCTAATGAAAAACTGTTTTTT. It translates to CASSLDSSANEKLFF.